This T cell receptor beta chain was captured in a study of T-cell memory formation after mild COVID-19. This clonotype was observed a few times. Antigen: not known. CDR1 and CDR2 (germline): SGHRS, YFSETQ. The ends lost 3 bases at V and 8 bases at J; junction bases unmatched: 9. The CDR3 consists of 16 residues. From the 5' RACE reads, TCRdb called clonotypes with MiXCR, one entry per CDR3 protein. The repertoire holds fewer than 200,000 distinct CDR3 sequences, 10% to 15% seen once, with roughly 3.3% in the top ten. Study-level points and caveats: Confirmation of SARS-CoV-2 specificity was lacking for second-wave clones peaking day 37.

This chain connects TRBV5-1 to TRBJ2-2, with TRBD2 identical over 11 bases. This receptor was taken from a man younger than 30 who had mild COVID-19 (a few samples of this study predate the infection). Cell type and time point are not known. The sequencing input was PBMCs or a T cell subset sorted from them (not recorded which). CDR3 nucleotide sequence: TGCGCCAGCAGCTCACTAGCGGGGGCCCCGTATGGGGAGCTGTTTTTT. Translated: CASSSLAGAPYGELFF.